These 14 T cell receptor beta chains were all obtained from the same sample, sequenced in a study of regulatory T cells in long-lasting Graves disease. The time point was: persistent/refractory GD, antithyroid drugs over 5 years with positive TRAb. PBMCs provided the RNA from which the TCR library was made. Investigators prepared the TCR beta libraries by applying iRepertoire HTBI primers and Arm-PCR of CDR3 regions. TCRdb processed the multiplex PCR reads anew with MiXCR; each CDR3 protein has one entry. Of 650,000 to 700,000 distinct CDR3 sequences in the sample, 25% to 30% are singletons; the top ten hold 40% to 55%. The starting material was peripheral blood mononuclear cells (PBMCs), obtained when the disease was refractory, from a patient treated with antithyroid drugs. These receptors originate from a female donor with Graves disease.

The gene calls are TRBV28 and TRBJ2-7; D not certain. V was shortened by 4 bases and J by 4 bases, with 14 bases between the two germline ends. From germline, CDR1 is MDHEN and CDR2 SYDVKM. This CDR3 is 14 amino acids long. The CDR3 sequence is CASSYELRAYEQYF. DNA for the CDR3: TGTGCCAGCAGTTACGAACTCCGAGCGTACGAGCAGTACTTC. Variable domain in full (rest from reference TRBV28 and TRBJ2-7): DVKVTQSSRYLVKRTGEKVFLECVQDMDHENMFWYRQDPGLGLRLIYFSYDVKMKEKGDIPEGYSVSREKKERFSLILESASTNQTSMYLCASSYELRAYEQYFGPGTRLTVT.

This chain links TRBV7-3 with TRBJ1-1; no clear D gene. Germline V gene lookup returns CDR1 SGHTA and CDR2 FQGTGA. This CDR3 region has 15 residues. V was shortened by 5 bases and J by 0 bases, with 13 bases between the two germline ends. The CDR3 bases are TGTGCCAGCAGCCGCGACCTTGGGGTGAACACTGAAGCTTTCTTT. Its protein is CASSRDLGVNTEAFF.

The chain recombines TRBV6-1 with TRBJ1-1; D gene uncertain. V gave up 6 bases and J gave up 4 bases, with 18 bases separating them. The CDR3 runs to 15 residues. The germline gives CDR1 MNHNS, CDR2 SASEGT. The CDR3 loop is CASSPTLGLGTEAFF. The CDR3 bases are TGTGCCAGCAGCCCCACCCTAGGGCTGGGCACTGAAGCTTTCTTT.

The rearrangement uses TRBV12-3 or TRBV12-4 and TRBJ2-3, with D uncertain. CDR3 length: 15 residues. V shed 5 bases and J shed 4 bases, with 16 bases lying between them. CDR3 in amino acids: CASSPRASFSDTQYF. CDR3 coding DNA: TGTGCCAGCAGTCCCCGGGCAAGCTTCTCAGATACGCAGTATTTT.

This clonotype has only a few counts. The rearrangement links TRBV15 to TRBJ1-5; 7 bases agree with TRBD1. This CDR3 comprises 14 residues. V lost 5 bases to trimming and J lost 4 bases; unmatched junction nucleotides: 5. The V gene's germline CDR1 is LNHNV and CDR2 YYDKDF (reference sequence). The CDR3 loop reads CATSQRQGNQPQHF. CDR3 nucleotides: TGTGCCACCAGCCAACGACAGGGTAATCAGCCCCAGCATTTT.

As to this clonotype: A much larger clone lies one base from this, so it may be a read error. This sequence joins TRBV11-2 and TRBJ2-2, with 10 bases that match TRBD2. The CDR3 contains 15 residues. Germline V gene lookup returns CDR1 SGHAT and CDR2 FQNNGV. The CDR3 DNA sequence: TGTGTCAGCAGCTTACTGACTAGCGGGACCGGGGAGCTGTTTTTT. It encodes CVSSLLTSGTGELFF. The full variable domain, rest sourced from reference TRBV11-2 and TRBJ2-2, is EAGVAQSPRYKIIEKRQSVAFWCNPISGHATLYWYQQILGQGPKLLIQFQNNGVVDDSQLPKDRFSAERLKGVDSTLKIQPAKLEDSAVYLCVSSLLTSGTGELFFGEGSRLTVL.

This clonotype was seen repeatedly, ten times or more. The V call is TRBV11-2, the J call TRBJ2-7; D possibly corresponds to TRBD2 (5 bases). Germline assignment: CDR1 SGHAT and CDR2 FQNNGV. Trimming shortened V by 4 bases and J by 4 bases, and 20 bases separated the two germline ends. The CDR3 consists of 16 residues. CDR3 nucleotide sequence: TGTGCCAGCAGCTCTCCCGGGGATATCGAAGGATACGAGCAGTACTTC. Its protein product is CASSSPGDIEGYEQYF.

This clonotype was detected a few times. The chain recombines TRBV6-1 with TRBJ2-4, with D hard to call. V was cut by 1 base and J by 0 bases, with 13 bases left in between. CDR3 length equals 17 residues. The germline gives CDR1 MNHNS, CDR2 SASEGT. In DNA, the CDR3 is TGTGCCAGCAGTGAAGGTCGCGCAACTCTAGCCAAAAACATTCAGTACTTC. It specifies CASSEGRATLAKNIQYF.

V usage is TRBV2 and J usage is TRBJ1-5, with no clear D. CDR1 and CDR2 (germline): SNHLY, FYNNEI. The V end was cut by 4 bases, the J end by 6 bases, with 7 bases between. This CDR3 is 12 amino acids long. The CDR3 is CASSGERQPQHF. The CDR3 nucleotides read TGTGCCAGCAGTGGGGAGCGTCAGCCCCAGCATTTT. Full variable domain (outside the CDR3, taken from reference TRBV2 and TRBJ1-5): EPEVTQTPSHQVTQMGQEVILRCVPISNHLYFYWYRQILGQKVEFLVSFYNNEISEKSEIFDDQFSVERPDGSNFTLKIRSTKLEDSAMYFCASSGERQPQHFGDGTRLSIL.

The chain carries TRBV9 and TRBJ2-5; D possibly corresponds to TRBD2 (6 bases). Germline V gene lookup returns CDR1 SGDLS and CDR2 YYNGEE. Trimming took 3 bases from V and 5 from J, leaving 14 bases between them. The CDR3 length is 14 residues. The CDR3 nucleotides are TGTGCCAGCAGCGCGTTAAGTGGGGGGGAGACCCAGTACTTC. This translates into CASSALSGGETQYF.

This clonotype was counted between two and nine times. The chain is built from TRBV10-2 and TRBJ1-6; 7 bases agree with TRBD1. Germline loops: CDR1 WSHSY, CDR2 SAAADI. V shed 2 bases, J shed 5 bases, and the junction held 6 bases outside the gene matches. The CDR3 loop spans 16 amino acids. The CDR3 loop reads CASSETTGLDNSPLHF. CDR3 DNA: TGCGCCAGCAGTGAGACGACAGGGCTGGATAATTCACCCCTCCACTTT.

The CDR3: CASSLVVRVPEKLFF. The CDR3 DNA follows: TGTGCCAGCAGCTTGGTGGTCAGGGTCCCGGAAAAACTGTTTTTT. The rearrangement joins TRBV5-5 to TRBJ1-4; maybe TRBD1 (5 bases). The germline V and J ends were trimmed by 0 bases and 8 bases, with 14 bases remaining between them. CDR1 is SGHKS, CDR2 YYEKEE, per germline (reference sequence). CDR3 size: 15 residues.

The chain carries TRBV30 and TRBJ2-7, with D uncertain. The V gene lost 5 bases and the J gene lost 6 bases, with 14 bases spanning the gap. This CDR3 contains 12 residues. From germline, CDR1 is GTSNPN and CDR2 SVGIG (reference sequence). As DNA, the CDR3 is TGTGCCTGGGGTCCCGACGGTTCCGAGCAGTACTTC. It is translated as CAWGPDGSEQYF. Together with reference TRBV30 and TRBJ2-7, the CDR3 gives the full variable domain: SQTIHQWPATLVQPVGSPLSLECTVEGTSNPNLYWYRQAAGRGLQLLFYSVGIGQISSEVPQNLSASRPQDRQFILSSKKLLLSDSGFYLCAWGPDGSEQYFGPGTRLTVT.

This clonotype turned up a few times. V is TRBV20-1 and J is TRBJ1-1, with TRBD1 as a possible D gene (6 bases). The germline V gene encodes CDR1 DFQATT and CDR2 SNEGSKA (reference sequence). Trimming pared 5 bases from V and 5 bases from J, leaving 24 bases between. The CDR3 covers 16 residues. CDR3 DNA: TGCAGTGCTCCCCTCCCAGGGAAGGGGGAAGGGACTGAAGCTTTCTTT. It translates to CSAPLPGKGEGTEAFF.